This T cell receptor beta chain was identified during a study of T-cell memory formation after mild COVID-19. This CDR3 region has 16 residues. CDR1 is LGHNA and CDR2 is YNFKEQ in the germline V gene. V gave up 4 bases and J gave up 8 bases; unmatched junction bases: 13. One entry per CDR3 protein, called by TCRdb with MiXCR from the 5' RACE reads. The sample shows roughly 400,000 distinct CDR3 sequences, 15% to 20% of them seen only once. J is TRBJ2-1 and V is TRBV4-2; 8 nucleotides line up with TRBD2. The receptor was isolated from a man between 18 and 29 years old who had mild COVID-19 (a few samples of this study predate the infection). Cell type and time point are not known. The sequencing input was PBMCs or a T cell subset sorted from them (not recorded which). CDR3 region: CASSPTSGLSLDEQFF. Here the CDR3 DNA reads TGTGCCAGCAGCCCAACTAGCGGCTTGAGTTTGGATGAGCAGTTCTTC.